The 17 T cell receptor beta chains below come from one sample, sequenced in a study of CD8+ T cells in alopecia areata. Treatment described: oral pan-JAK inhibitor, 5-10 mg twice daily. Reverse transcription of extracted RNA yielded cDNA, which provided the sequencing template. The data were produced by immunoSEQ multiplex PCR, yet TCRdb's version contains in-frame clones alone and is incomplete. This table holds approximately 110,000 clones, 56% found once. Sequencing used CD4+ T cells sorted from blood, obtained at week 24, from a patient treated with tofacitinib. The receptor set was obtained from a human donor with alopecia areata.

This sequence joins TRBV5-1 and TRBJ2-1; a weak D match, TRBD1 (5 bases). Trimming cost V 5 bases and J 5 bases, with 14 bases left between them. The CDR3 consists of 14 residues. The germline V gene encodes CDR1 SGHRS and CDR2 YFSETQ. This chain's CDR3 is CASRDSSANNEQFF. CDR3 nucleotide sequence: TGCGCCAGCAGAGACAGCTCCGCAAACAATGAGCAGTTCTTC.

The chain's CDR3 is CASSESAPNYGYTF. CDR3 DNA sequence: TGTGCCAGCAGTGAATCCGCACCTAACTATGGCTACACCTTC. J is TRBJ1-2 and V is TRBV2; D is ambiguous. Trimming took off 2 bases at V and 0 bases at J, with 7 bases between the two ends. CDR1 is SNHLY, CDR2 FYNNEI, per germline. CDR3 length: 14 amino acids. The variable domain in full, with the rest retrieved from reference TRBV2 and TRBJ1-2, is EPEVTQTPSHQVTQMGQEVILRCVPISNHLYFYWYRQILGQKVEFLVSFYNNEISEKSEIFDDQFSVERPDGSNFTLKIRSTKLEDSAMYFCASSESAPNYGYTFGSGTRLTVV.

This clone was found a few times. V and J are TRBV20-1 and TRBJ1-2; weak D call: TRBD1 (5 bases). Germline-derived CDR1 and CDR2 are DFQATT and SNEGSKA (reference sequence). The CDR3 totals 11 residues. Here the CDR3 reads CRTLSGAGYTF. The CDR3 nucleotides read TGCAGGACCTTGTCTGGGGCTGGCTACACCTTC.

V gene TRBV27 combines with J gene TRBJ2-2, with TRBD1 identical over 7 bases. The CDR3 sequence is 13 residues long. The germline V gene encodes CDR1 MNHEY and CDR2 SMNVEV (reference sequence). Germline trimming cut 7 bases from V and 6 bases from J; bases unmatched to any gene: 5. CDR3 DNA sequence: TGTGCCAGCAACCTACAGGGGTCCGGGGAGCTGTTTTTT. This translates into CASNLQGSGELFF.

The chain combines TRBV5-1 with TRBJ1-1; 7 bases line up with TRBD1. CDR1 is SGHRS, CDR2 YFSETQ, per germline. V shed 4 bases and J 0 bases; nucleotides not matched to a gene: 6. This CDR3 region has 15 residues. The CDR3, as DNA: TGCGCCAGCAGCCTTGGGGACAGTCTGAACACTGAAGCTTTCTTT. It is translated as CASSLGDSLNTEAFF.

This clone was seen only a few times. This rearrangement joins TRBV19 to TRBJ2-2, with a weak D call TRBD2 (6 bases). V was cut by 8 bases and J by 0 bases, with 13 bases left in between. CDR3 size: 15 residues. CDR1 is LNHDA, CDR2 SQIVND, per germline (reference sequence). CDR3 sequence (DNA): TGTGCCAGTTGCCCGGGGGACCCGAACACCGGGGAGCTGTTTTTT. This sequence encodes CASCPGDPNTGELFF.

The J gene is TRBJ2-5, the V gene TRBV9, with 7 bases lining up with TRBD2. CDR3 length equals 16 residues. With 4 bases clipped from V and 3 bases from J, the junction kept 12 bases outside the gene matches. CDR1 is SGDLS, CDR2 YYNGEE, per germline. The CDR3 spells CASSYDWRTSKETQYF. For the CDR3, the DNA is TGTGCCAGCAGCTATGATTGGAGGACTAGTAAAGAGACCCAGTACTTC. The full variable domain, its missing parts supplied by reference TRBV9 and TRBJ2-5, is DSGVTQTPKHLITATGQRVTLRCSPRSGDLSVYWYQQSLDQGLQFLIQYYNGEERAKGNILERFSAQQFPDLHSELNLSSLELGDSALYFCASSYDWRTSKETQYFGPGTRLLVL.

The genes are TRBV15 and TRBJ2-5, with D unresolved. Per the germline V gene, CDR1 is LNHNV and CDR2 is YYDKDF (reference sequence). The V gene lost 0 bases and the J gene lost 5 bases, with 7 bases spanning the gap. There are 13 residues in the CDR3. The CDR3 spells CATSRDPDETQYF. The CDR3 DNA reads as TGTGCCACCAGCAGAGATCCCGACGAGACCCAGTACTTC.

The chain joins TRBV9 to TRBJ2-5, with D tentatively TRBD2 (5 bases). Trimming pared 0 bases from V and 0 bases from J, leaving 12 bases between. The CDR3 contains 16 residues. Germline-derived CDR1 and CDR2 are SGDLS and YYNGEE. CDR3 region: CASSVGPGSDQETQYF. The CDR3 DNA sequence: TGTGCCAGCAGCGTAGGCCCGGGGTCAGACCAAGAGACCCAGTACTTC.

This clone was seen only a few times. This chain uses TRBV6-6 with TRBJ1-6; TRBD1 might be the D (6 bases). Germline V gene sequence: CDR1 MNHNY, CDR2 SVGAGI (reference sequence). The CDR3 has 13 amino acids. V was shortened by 5 bases and J by 18 bases, with 20 bases between the two germline ends. The CDR3: CASSPHLQGENHF. CDR3 nucleotides: TGTGCCAGCAGTCCCCACCTACAGGGTGAAAACCACTTT.

The V call is TRBV7-2, the J call TRBJ2-5; 8 bases agree with TRBD2. Losses at the gene ends were 5 bases for V and 2 bases for J; bases not matched to a gene: 1. From germline, CDR1 is SGHTA and CDR2 FQGNSA. The CDR3 runs to 13 residues. DNA for the CDR3: TGTGCCAGCAGCGGACTAGCACAAGAGACCCAGTACTTC. Translating gives CASSGLAQETQYF.

The chain combines TRBV4-2 with TRBJ1-5; no clear D gene. The germline gives CDR1 LGHNA, CDR2 YNFKEQ. The CDR3 contains 13 residues. Trimming left V 0 bases short and J 6 bases short, with 6 bases between. The DNA for the CDR3 is TGTGCCAGCAGCCAAGATACCGGTCAGCCCCAGCATTTT. Encoded protein: CASSQDTGQPQHF.

The chain combines TRBV30 with TRBJ1-5; tentatively, D is TRBD1 (5 bases). V gave up 0 bases and J gave up 0 bases, with 18 bases separating them. The germline V gene has CDR1 GTSNPN and CDR2 SVGIG (reference sequence). This CDR3 has 18 residues. CDR3 sequence reads: CAWSVREGRTYSNQPQHF. The CDR3 nucleotides are TGTGCCTGGAGTGTTAGGGAGGGGCGGACTTATAGCAATCAGCCCCAGCATTTT.

The chain uses TRBV2 and TRBJ1-1; D possibly corresponds to TRBD1 (5 bases). There are 14 residues in the CDR3. The V gene lost 4 bases and the J gene lost 5 bases, with 14 bases spanning the gap. Germline V lookup: CDR1 SNHLY, CDR2 FYNNEI. The CDR3 sequence is CASSVGGSGTEAFF. The CDR3 nucleotides are TGTGCCAGCAGTGTCGGGGGGTCGGGAACTGAAGCTTTCTTT.

V and J are TRBV2 and TRBJ2-1; D ambiguous. Germline V gene data show CDR1 as SNHLY and CDR2 as FYNNEI. The CDR3 runs 14 residues. Deletions cut 6 bases from V and 6 bases from J, with 15 bases between. The CDR3 here is CASSRAPAVNEQFF. The CDR3 region has the DNA TGTGCCAGCAGCCGAGCCCCCGCAGTCAATGAGCAGTTCTTC.

The chain combines TRBV29-1 with TRBJ2-5; 7 nucleotides agree with TRBD2. The CDR3 extends over 13 amino acids. V was clipped by 2 bases and J by 6 bases; unmatched bases: 6. Germline CDR1 SQVTM, CDR2 ANQGSEA. The CDR3 reads CSVENRTRKTQYF. The CDR3 region has the DNA TGCAGCGTTGAAAACAGGACTAGGAAGACCCAGTACTTC. Complete variable domain (other parts from reference TRBV29-1 and TRBJ2-5): SAVISQKPSRDICQRGTSLTIQCQVDSQVTMMFWYRQQPGQSLTLIATANQGSEATYESGFVIDKFPISRPNLTFSTLTVSNMSPEDSSIYLCSVENRTRKTQYFGPGTRLLVL.

This clone was seen just once. The chain uses TRBV28 and TRBJ2-1; maybe TRBD1 (6 bases). Trimming left V 8 bases short and J 0 bases short, with 11 bases between. Germline lookup yields CDR1 MDHEN and CDR2 SYDVKM. This CDR3 is 14 amino acids long. The CDR3 sequence is CASSGALSYNEQFF. The CDR3 coding sequence is TGTGCCAGCTCAGGGGCCCTCTCCTACAATGAGCAGTTCTTC. Drawing the rest from reference TRBV28 and TRBJ2-1, the complete variable domain is DVKVTQSSRYLVKRTGEKVFLECVQDMDHENMFWYRQDPGLGLRLIYFSYDVKMKEKGDIPEGYSVSREKKERFSLILESASTNQTSMYLCASSGALSYNEQFFGPGTRLTVL.